The 12 T cell receptor beta chains reported below all come from one sample, sequenced in a study of T-cell reconstitution after alpha-beta-depleted transplantation in children (dated by TCRdb to about 2016). Libraries were prepared through PCR. This sample was sequenced with an Illumina HiSeq 2500. TCR libraries were prepared with molecular barcoding, using unique molecular identifiers to normalize TCRbeta repertoire quantification. TCRdb handled the public reads itself, with Q25 trimming in fastp and clone calling in MiXCR, and kept productive beta chains. A single entry per CDR3 protein holds the most common genes and DNA from its merged rows. The sample data list 350,000 to 400,000 distinct CDR3 sequences, and around 21% of these were observed just once. Less than 4.5% of the sample is taken by the ten largest. The sequenced sample was PBMCs from the stem cell graft donor, obtained from the stem cell graft. All receptors derive from a human donor who donated a stem cell graft to a child with acute myeloid leukemia.

The V and J genes are TRBV20-1 and TRBJ2-7, with D perhaps TRBD1 (6 bases). The CDR3 contains 12 residues. Trimming removed 3 bases at V and 3 bases at J, with 9 bases between. The germline CDR1 and CDR2 sequences are DFQATT and SNEGSKA (reference sequence). DNA for the CDR3: TGCAGTGCTAGTATACAGGGCTACGAGCAGTACTTC. This sequence encodes CSASIQGYEQYF.

The rearrangement uses TRBV9 and TRBJ1-3, with D unclear. V lost 7 bases, J lost 1 base, and 15 bases lay in between. This CDR3 is built from 15 residues. Germline lookup yields CDR1 SGDLS and CDR2 YYNGEE. The CDR3 DNA reads as TGTGCCAGCGGAAGACTGGGCCCTTCTGGAAACACCATATATTTT. It is translated as CASGRLGPSGNTIYF.

Turning to this clonotype: The junction departs from germline at one end; a sequencing error may be responsible. The chain carries TRBV10-3 and TRBJ2-5, with D possibly being TRBD1 (6 bases). The CDR3 is 15 residues long. Germline V gene lookup returns CDR1 ENHRY and CDR2 SYGVKD. CDR3 sequence reads: CAIGDSGQTQETQYF. CDR3 in DNA: TGTGCCATCGGTGATTCAGGACAGACCCAAGAGACCCAGTACTTC.

This clonotype was counted at least ten times. The chain employs TRBV12-3 or TRBV12-4 and TRBJ2-1, with a weak D call TRBD1 (6 bases). The V end lost 8 bases, the J end lost 7 bases, and 18 bases lay between the germline ends. This CDR3 is 14 amino acids long. CDR3 bases: TGTGCCAGCGGGGAGAGGGGGATTGGGAATGAGCAGTTCTTC. It yields the protein CASGERGIGNEQFF.

The chain joins TRBV20-1 to TRBJ2-2; 10 nucleotides align to TRBD2. V lost 0 bases and J lost 0; bases outside the gene matches: 4. CDR1 is DFQATT, CDR2 SNEGSKA, per germline (reference sequence). The CDR3 has 17 residues. The CDR3 sequence: CSARDLTSGANTGELFF. The CDR3 region has the DNA TGCAGTGCTAGAGATCTCACTAGCGGGGCGAACACCGGGGAGCTGTTTTTT.

The chain's CDR3 is CASSATSASYEQYF. The DNA for the CDR3 is TGTGCCAGCAGTGCCACTAGCGCGAGCTACGAGCAGTACTTC. This chain connects TRBV2 to TRBJ2-7, with 7 bases matching TRBD2. This CDR3 is 14 amino acids long. CDR1 is SNHLY and CDR2 is FYNNEI in the germline V gene. V shed 4 bases and J 3 bases; nucleotides not matched to a gene: 6.

This clonotype was observed a few times. CDR3 in DNA: TGTGCCAGCAGCCAACTAACCACCTACGAGCAGTACTTC. Translated, it gives CASSQLTTYEQYF. J is TRBJ2-7 and V is TRBV4-2; D gene ambiguous. The CDR3 totals 13 residues. Trimming removed 2 bases from V and 2 bases from J, with 7 bases in between. Germline V gives CDR1 LGHNA, CDR2 YNFKEQ.

Turning to this clonotype: The germline gene is not matched at one end of the junction; a read error may be the cause. The chain has TRBV18 and TRBJ2-7, with 7 bases fitting TRBD1. The germline gives CDR1 KGHSH, CDR2 LQKENI. The CDR3 contains 15 residues. The CDR3 spells CASSPQGQKGYELYF. In DNA form, the CDR3 reads TGTGCCAGCTCACCACAGGGACAGAAAGGCTACGAGCTGTACTTC.

This chain uses TRBV5-1 with TRBJ2-3; TRBD1 or TRBD2 may be the D gene (5 bases each). In germline, CDR1 is SGHRS, CDR2 YFSETQ. CDR3 length: 15 amino acids. V lost 4 bases and J 5 bases, leaving 17 bases between the germline ends. The CDR3 bases are TGCGCCAGCAGCCCCGACGGGGCCAGGGTAGATACGCAGTATTTT. As protein: CASSPDGARVDTQYF.

V usage is TRBV4-1 and J usage is TRBJ2-7; 7 bases fit TRBD2. The V segment lost 2 bases and the J segment 5 bases; nucleotides outside the gene matches: 15. Germline V gene data show CDR1 as MGHRA and CDR2 as YSYEKL. The CDR3 covers 17 residues. The CDR3: CASSQFSGAAQAHEQYF. The CDR3 DNA is TGCGCCAGCAGCCAATTCAGCGGGGCAGCACAAGCCCACGAGCAGTACTTC.

The CDR3 reads CASSIQGAYTGELFF. CDR3 DNA sequence: TGTGCCAGCAGCATTCAGGGGGCGTACACCGGGGAGCTGTTTTTT. The chain uses TRBV7-8 and TRBJ2-2; 8 bases align to TRBD1. CDR3 length: 15 residues. Per germline, CDR1 SGHVS and CDR2 FQNEAQ. The junction had 5 bases not matched to a gene; V was cut back by 5 bases and J by 3 bases.

The chain recombines TRBV15 with TRBJ2-1; D possibly corresponds to TRBD2 (6 bases). The CDR3 has 15 residues. The V end lost 0 bases, the J end lost 4 bases, and 10 bases lay between the germline ends. Per the germline V gene, CDR1 is LNHNV and CDR2 is YYDKDF (reference sequence). CDR3 DNA sequence: TGTGCCACCAGCAGAGATCTAGCGCCTTACAATGAGCAGTTCTTC. The encoded protein is CATSRDLAPYNEQFF.